The 10 T cell receptor beta chains presented below share a single source sample, sequenced in a study of identical twins. TCRdb called the 5' RACE reads again in MiXCR, with one record for every CDR3 protein. The sample yields 650,000 to 750,000 distinct CDR3 sequences, about 20% seen once. The same sample was also used in a study of T cells expressing NK-cell markers.

The sequenced material came from PBMCs. The receptors shown here come from a woman younger than 30 in good health.

This clonotype occurred a few times. V usage is TRBV9 and J usage is TRBJ1-1; D unclear. V was shortened by 0 bases and J by 3 bases, with 9 bases between the two germline ends. Looked up from germline, CDR1 is SGDLS and CDR2 is YYNGEE. This CDR3 contains 14 residues. The CDR3 DNA reads TGTGCCAGCAGCGTAGGAGTGGTATACACTGAAGCTTTCTTT. It specifies CASSVGVVYTEAFF.

This clonotype has a handful of counts. The V gene is TRBV7-2, the J gene TRBJ2-1, with a tentative D call TRBD2 (5 bases). Trimming removed 1 base from V and 10 bases from J, with 11 bases in between. Germline CDR1 and CDR2: SGHTA and FQGNSA. This CDR3 comprises 13 residues. CDR3 loop: CASSLDPSGEQFF. DNA for the CDR3: TGTGCCAGCAGCTTAGATCCCAGCGGAGAGCAGTTCTTC.

This clonotype was seen a few times. CDR3: CASSQAGTGIYEQYF. The CDR3 region has the DNA TGTGCCAGCAGCCAAGCTGGGACAGGCATCTACGAGCAGTACTTC. This chain joins TRBV3-1 and TRBJ2-7; 8 bases line up with TRBD1. The J segment lost 3 bases and the V segment lost 1 base, leaving 5 bases of the junction unmatched. The length of the CDR3 is 15 residues. CDR1 is LGHDT and CDR2 is YNNKEL in the germline V gene (reference sequence).

The V and J genes are TRBV10-3 and TRBJ2-7; the D gene could be TRBD1 or TRBD2 (5 bases each). V gave up 9 bases and J gave up 6 bases, with 21 bases separating them. The V gene's germline CDR1 is ENHRY and CDR2 SYGVKD. This CDR3 has 14 amino acids. The CDR3 here is CAMGPAGRQSEQYF. CDR3 in DNA: TGTGCCATGGGGCCGGCAGGGAGACAGTCCGAGCAGTACTTC.

In its sample, this clonotype was seen many times. This chain uses TRBV4-2 with TRBJ2-1, with 10 bases matching TRBD2. Per the germline V gene, CDR1 is LGHNA and CDR2 is YNFKEQ. CDR3 length: 16 amino acids. The V segment lost 0 bases and the J segment 8 bases; nucleotides outside the gene matches: 7. CDR3 DNA: TGTGCCAGCAGCCAAGATCGAAGCGGGGGGGCCGATGAGCAGTTCTTC. Translating gives CASSQDRSGGADEQFF.

This clonotype was seen a handful of times. The J gene is TRBJ2-1, the V gene TRBV10-3, with TRBD2 matching over 12 bases. The CDR3 has 15 residues. Germline loops: CDR1 ENHRY, CDR2 SYGVKD. Trimming at V came to 6 bases and at J to 7 bases, leaving 7 bases not matched to a gene. The CDR3 is CAISPTSGRNNEQFF. The CDR3 region has the DNA TGTGCCATCAGCCCGACTAGCGGGAGAAATAATGAGCAGTTCTTC.

This clonotype was counted at least ten times. This sequence joins TRBV28 and TRBJ1-1; perhaps TRBD1 as D (5 bases). The V end lost 7 bases, the J end lost 6 bases, and 21 bases lay between the germline ends. This CDR3 is 15 amino acids long. Germline CDR1 is MDHEN and CDR2 is SYDVKM. The CDR3 is CASNGQGLVSAEAFF. CDR3 DNA sequence: TGTGCCAGCAATGGGCAGGGACTGGTCTCGGCTGAAGCTTTCTTT.

This chain links TRBV12-3 or TRBV12-4 with TRBJ2-7; TRBD2 agrees at 11 bases. V lost 6 bases to trimming and J lost 7 bases; unmatched junction nucleotides: 8. The CDR3 totals 14 residues. CDR3 loop: CASSPSGGLREQYF. The CDR3, as DNA: TGTGCCAGCAGCCCTAGCGGGGGGCTACGGGAGCAGTACTTC.

V usage is TRBV12-3 or TRBV12-4 and J usage is TRBJ1-2; 8 positions agree with TRBD1. V gave up 6 bases and J gave up 6 bases; unmatched junction bases: 12. The CDR3 length is 15 residues. The DNA for the CDR3 is TGTGCCAGCAGACTGACAGGGGTGAATGGAAATGGCTACACCTTC. Its translation: CASRLTGVNGNGYTF.

This clonotype has only a few counts. The rearrangement links TRBV6-1 to TRBJ2-3, with D possibly TRBD2 on 6 matching bases. Germline V lookup: CDR1 MNHNS, CDR2 SASEGT. Trimming pared 6 bases from V and 7 bases from J, leaving 20 bases between. The CDR3 consists of 15 residues. CDR3 sequence reads: CASRGRRVQSNTQYF. The CDR3 nucleotides are TGTGCCAGCAGGGGGAGGAGGGTCCAATCTAATACGCAGTATTTT.